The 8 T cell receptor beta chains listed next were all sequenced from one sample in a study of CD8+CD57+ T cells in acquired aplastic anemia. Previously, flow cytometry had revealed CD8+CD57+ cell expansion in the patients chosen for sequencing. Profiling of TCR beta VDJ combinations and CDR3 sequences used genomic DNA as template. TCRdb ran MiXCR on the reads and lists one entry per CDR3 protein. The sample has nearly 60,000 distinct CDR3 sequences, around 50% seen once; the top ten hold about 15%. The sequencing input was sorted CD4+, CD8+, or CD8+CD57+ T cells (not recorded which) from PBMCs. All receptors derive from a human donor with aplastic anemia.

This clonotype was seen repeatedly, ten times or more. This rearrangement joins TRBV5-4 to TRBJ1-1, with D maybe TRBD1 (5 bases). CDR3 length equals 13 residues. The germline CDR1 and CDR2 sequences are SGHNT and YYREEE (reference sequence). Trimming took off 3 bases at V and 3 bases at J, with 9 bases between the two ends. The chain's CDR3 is CASSWGTDTEAFF. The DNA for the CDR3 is TGTGCCAGCAGCTGGGGGACGGACACTGAAGCTTTCTTT.

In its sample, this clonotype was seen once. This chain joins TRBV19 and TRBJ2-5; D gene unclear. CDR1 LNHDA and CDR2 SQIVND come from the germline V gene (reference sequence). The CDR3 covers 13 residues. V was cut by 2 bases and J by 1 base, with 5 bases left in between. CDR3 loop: CASSITIQETQYF. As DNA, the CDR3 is TGTGCCAGTAGTATAACCATCCAAGAGACCCAGTACTTC.

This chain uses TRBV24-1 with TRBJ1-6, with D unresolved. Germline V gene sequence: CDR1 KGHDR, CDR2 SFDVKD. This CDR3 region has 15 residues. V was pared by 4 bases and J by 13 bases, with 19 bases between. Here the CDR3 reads CATSEDGLAPRPLHF. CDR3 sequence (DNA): TGTGCCACCAGTGAGGACGGCCTTGCCCCTAGGCCCCTCCACTTT.

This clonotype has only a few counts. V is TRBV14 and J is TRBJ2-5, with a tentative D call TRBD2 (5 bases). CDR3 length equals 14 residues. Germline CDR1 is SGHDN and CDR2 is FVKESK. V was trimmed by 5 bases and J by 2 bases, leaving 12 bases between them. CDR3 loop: CASSFQRLQETQYF. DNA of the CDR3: TGTGCCAGCAGCTTCCAGCGGTTACAAGAGACCCAGTACTTC.

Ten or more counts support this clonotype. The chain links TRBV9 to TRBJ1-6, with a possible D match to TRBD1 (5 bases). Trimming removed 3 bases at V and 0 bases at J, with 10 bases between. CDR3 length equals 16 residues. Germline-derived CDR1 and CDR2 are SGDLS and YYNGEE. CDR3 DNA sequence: TGTGCCAGCAGCGCCCGACAGAGCTCCTATAATTCACCCCTCCACTTT. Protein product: CASSARQSSYNSPLHF. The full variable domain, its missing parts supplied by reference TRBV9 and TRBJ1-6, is DSGVTQTPKHLITATGQRVTLRCSPRSGDLSVYWYQQSLDQGLQFLIQYYNGEERAKGNILERFSAQQFPDLHSELNLSSLELGDSALYFCASSARQSSYNSPLHFGNGTRLTVT.

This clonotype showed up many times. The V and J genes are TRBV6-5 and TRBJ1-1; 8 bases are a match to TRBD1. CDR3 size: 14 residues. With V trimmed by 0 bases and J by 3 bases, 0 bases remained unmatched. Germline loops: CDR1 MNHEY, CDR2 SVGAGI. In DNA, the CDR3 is TGTGCCAGCAGTTACTCACAGGGGGACACTGAAGCTTTCTTT. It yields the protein CASSYSQGDTEAFF.

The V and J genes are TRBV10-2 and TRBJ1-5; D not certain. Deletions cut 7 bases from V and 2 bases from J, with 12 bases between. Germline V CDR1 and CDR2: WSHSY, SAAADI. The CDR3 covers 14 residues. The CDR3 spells CASNPGGGNQPQHF. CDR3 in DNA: TGCGCCAGCAACCCGGGAGGTGGCAATCAGCCCCAGCATTTT.

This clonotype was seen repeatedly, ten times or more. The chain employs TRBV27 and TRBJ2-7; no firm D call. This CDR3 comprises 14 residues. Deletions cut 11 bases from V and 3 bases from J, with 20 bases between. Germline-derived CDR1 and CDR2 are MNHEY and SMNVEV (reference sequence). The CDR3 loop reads CAPVFTFRVYEQYF. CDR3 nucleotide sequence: TGTGCCCCCGTTTTTACTTTTAGGGTCTACGAGCAGTACTTC.